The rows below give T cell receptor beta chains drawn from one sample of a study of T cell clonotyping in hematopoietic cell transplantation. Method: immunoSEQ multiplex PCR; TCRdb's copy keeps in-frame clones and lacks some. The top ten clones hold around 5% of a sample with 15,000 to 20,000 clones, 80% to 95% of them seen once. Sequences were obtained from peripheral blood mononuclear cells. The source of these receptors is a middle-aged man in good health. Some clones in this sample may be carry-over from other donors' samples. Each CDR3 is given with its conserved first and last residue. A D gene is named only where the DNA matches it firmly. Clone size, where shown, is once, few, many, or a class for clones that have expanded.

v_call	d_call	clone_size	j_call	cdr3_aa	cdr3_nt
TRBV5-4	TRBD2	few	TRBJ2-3	CASSLAVWTRPDTQYF	TGTGCCAGCAGCTTGGCCGTTTGGACTAGACCAGATACGCAGTATTTT
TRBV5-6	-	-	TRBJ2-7	CASSFTDRGMEQYF	TGTGCCAGCAGCTTCACGGACCGAGGGATGGAGCAGTACTTC
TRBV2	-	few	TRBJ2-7	CASSVEGHRYEQYF	TGTGCCAGCAGTGTTGAGGGGCACAGATACGAGCAGTACTTC
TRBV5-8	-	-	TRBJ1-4	CASSPRGHEKLFF	TGTGCCAGCAGCCCACGGGGTCATGAAAAACTGTTTTTT
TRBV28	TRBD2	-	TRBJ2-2	CASIRGVGTGELFF	TGTGCCAGCATTCGGGGGGTAGGGACCGGGGAGCTGTTTTTT
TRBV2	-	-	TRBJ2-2	CASSEGRGIAGELFF	TGTGCCAGCAGTGAAGGTCGGGGGATTGCCGGGGAGCTGTTTTTT
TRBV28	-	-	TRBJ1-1	CASSLWGDTEAFF	TGTGCCAGCAGTTTATGGGGGGACACTGAAGCTTTCTTT
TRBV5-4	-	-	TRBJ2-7	CASSRDRAGEQYF	TGTGCCAGCAGCCGGGACCGGGCGGGCGAGCAGTACTTC
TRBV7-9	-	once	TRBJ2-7	CASNKPGDPYEQYF	TGTGCCAGCAACAAACCGGGGGATCCCTACGAGCAGTACTTC
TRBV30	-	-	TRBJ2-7	CAWSVSQYEQYF	TGTGCCTGGAGTGTATCCCAATACGAGCAGTACTTC
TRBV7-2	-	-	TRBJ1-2	CASSLARGGGYTF	TGTGCCAGCAGCTTAGCCAGGGGAGGGGGCTACACCTTC
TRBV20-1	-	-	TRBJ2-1	CSASRGVEQFF	TGCAGTGCCTCTAGGGGGGTTGAGCAGTTCTTC
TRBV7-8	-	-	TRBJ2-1	CASSLEGLGLLNEQFF	TGTGCCAGCAGCTTAGAGGGTCTGGGACTCCTCAATGAGCAGTTCTTC
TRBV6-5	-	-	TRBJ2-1	CASTSRLSNNEQFF	TGTGCCAGCACGAGCAGACTGTCAAACAATGAGCAGTTCTTC
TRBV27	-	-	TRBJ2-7	CASSLFGGPYEQYF	TGTGCCAGCAGTTTATTTGGCGGACCCTACGAGCAGTACTTC
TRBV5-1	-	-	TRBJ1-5	CASSPAGNSNQPQHF	TGCGCCAGCAGCCCGGCGGGGAATAGCAATCAGCCCCAGCATTTT
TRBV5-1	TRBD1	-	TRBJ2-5	CASSLVVGQGSETQYF	TGCGCCAGCAGCTTGGTTGTGGGACAGGGATCAGAGACCCAGTACTTC
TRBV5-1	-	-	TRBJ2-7	CASSFDRSLGEQYF	TGCGCCAGCAGCTTCGACAGGAGTCTGGGTGAGCAGTACTTC
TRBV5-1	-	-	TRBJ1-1	CASSPFLNTEAFF	TGCGCCAGCAGCCCTTTTTTGAACACTGAAGCTTTCTTT
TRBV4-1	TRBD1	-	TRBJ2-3	CASSRQGIQYF	TGCGCCAGCAGCCGACAGGGAATCCAGTATTTT
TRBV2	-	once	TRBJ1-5	CASLRGADQPQHF	TGTGCCAGTCTGCGAGGGGCTGATCAGCCCCAGCATTTT
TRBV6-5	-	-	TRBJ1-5	CAGSLDKGQPQHF	TGTGCCGGCAGCCTCGATAAGGGGCAGCCCCAGCATTTT
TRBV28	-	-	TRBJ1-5	CASSLSGNGNQPQHF	TGTGCCAGCAGTTTATCAGGGAATGGCAATCAGCCCCAGCATTTT
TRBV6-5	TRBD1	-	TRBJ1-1	CASSSLDRGLTEAFF	TGTGCCAGCAGTTCTCTTGACAGGGGGCTTACTGAAGCTTTCTTT
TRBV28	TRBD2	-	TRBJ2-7	CASSGTRSYEQYF	TGTGCCAGCAGTGGGACTAGATCCTACGAGCAGTACTTC
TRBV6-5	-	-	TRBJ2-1	CASRRKAERFNEQFF	TGTGCCAGCAGGCGGAAAGCGGAGCGCTTCAATGAGCAGTTCTTC
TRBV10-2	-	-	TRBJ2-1	CASSEVDEQFF	TGCGCCAGCAGTGAGGTGGATGAGCAGTTCTTC
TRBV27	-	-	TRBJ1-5	CASSPRGNQPQHF	TGTGCCAGCAGTCCCCGGGGCAATCAGCCCCAGCATTTT
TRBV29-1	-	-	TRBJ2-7	CSATGGHEQYF	TGCAGCGCTACAGGTGGCCACGAGCAGTACTTC
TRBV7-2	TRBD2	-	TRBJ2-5	CASSLSGLAARGETQYF	TGTGCCAGCAGCTTATCGGGACTAGCGGCCCGGGGGGAGACCCAGTACTTC
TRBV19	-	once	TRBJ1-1	CASSIGTEAFF	TGTGCCAGTAGTATAGGCACTGAAGCTTTCTTT
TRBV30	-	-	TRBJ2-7	CAWTGLRNYEQYF	TGTGCCTGGACGGGCCTTAGAAACTACGAGCAGTACTTC
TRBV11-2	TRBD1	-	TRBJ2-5	CASSLPTTGGETQYF	TGTGCCAGCAGCCTTCCGACAACAGGGGGAGAGACCCAGTACTTC
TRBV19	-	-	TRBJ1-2	CASSISEGDYGYTF	TGTGCCAGTAGTATCTCCGAGGGAGACTATGGCTACACCTTC
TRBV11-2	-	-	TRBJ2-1	CASSLVTGEFDEQFF	TGTGCCAGCAGCCTGGTAACGGGAGAATTCGATGAGCAGTTCTTC
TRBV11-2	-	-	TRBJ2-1	CASSLEGIYNEQFF	TGTGCCAGCAGCTTGGAGGGTATCTACAATGAGCAGTTCTTC
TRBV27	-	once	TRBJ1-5	CASRWKVGQPQHF	TGTGCCAGCAGATGGAAGGTAGGTCAGCCCCAGCATTTT
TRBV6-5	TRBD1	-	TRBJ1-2	CASTKGQNYGYTF	TGTGCCAGCACAAAGGGACAGAACTATGGCTACACCTTC
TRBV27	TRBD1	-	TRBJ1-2	CASSSQGAGGYTF	TGTGCCAGCAGTTCACAGGGGGCTGGGGGCTACACCTTC
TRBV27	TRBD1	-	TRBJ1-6	CASRGQGGPLHF	TGTGCCAGCAGGGGACAGGGGGGACCCCTCCACTTT
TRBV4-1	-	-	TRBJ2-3	CASSYLPGGSTDTQYF	TGCGCCAGCAGCTACCTGCCAGGCGGGAGCACAGATACGCAGTATTTT
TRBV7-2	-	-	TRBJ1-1	CASSLWTNTEAFF	TGTGCCAGCAGCCTTTGGACGAACACTGAAGCTTTCTTT
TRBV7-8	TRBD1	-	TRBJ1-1	CASSWTGATEAFF	TGTGCCAGCAGCTGGACAGGGGCCACTGAAGCTTTCTTT
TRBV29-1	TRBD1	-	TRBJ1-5	CSVESRTGSVNGNQPQHF	TGCAGCGTTGAAAGCCGGACAGGGTCTGTGAATGGCAATCAGCCCCAGCATTTT
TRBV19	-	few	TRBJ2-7	CASMGDSYEQYF	TGTGCCAGTATGGGGGATTCCTACGAGCAGTACTTC
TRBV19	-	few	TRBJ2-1	CASSPGHGQQFF	TGTGCCAGTAGTCCGGGACATGGGCAGCAGTTCTTC
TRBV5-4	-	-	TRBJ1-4	CASSLDAGSNEKLFF	TGTGCCAGCAGCTTGGATGCAGGGTCTAATGAAAAACTGTTTTTT
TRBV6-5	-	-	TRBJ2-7	CASSYYKGYEQYF	TGTGCCAGCAGTTACTATAAGGGCTACGAGCAGTACTTC
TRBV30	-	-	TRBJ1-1	CAVEDTEAFF	TGTGCCGTTGAGGACACTGAAGCTTTCTTT
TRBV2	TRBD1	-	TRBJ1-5	CASSGRDRGKPQHF	TGTGCCAGCAGTGGAAGGGACAGGGGGAAGCCCCAGCATTTT
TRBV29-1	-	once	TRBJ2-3	CSAATDTDTQYF	TGCAGCGCCGCGACAGACACAGATACGCAGTATTTT
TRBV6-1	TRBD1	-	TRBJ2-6	CASSQGQGSSGANVLTF	TGTGCCAGCAGTCAAGGACAGGGGAGCTCTGGGGCCAACGTCCTGACTTTC